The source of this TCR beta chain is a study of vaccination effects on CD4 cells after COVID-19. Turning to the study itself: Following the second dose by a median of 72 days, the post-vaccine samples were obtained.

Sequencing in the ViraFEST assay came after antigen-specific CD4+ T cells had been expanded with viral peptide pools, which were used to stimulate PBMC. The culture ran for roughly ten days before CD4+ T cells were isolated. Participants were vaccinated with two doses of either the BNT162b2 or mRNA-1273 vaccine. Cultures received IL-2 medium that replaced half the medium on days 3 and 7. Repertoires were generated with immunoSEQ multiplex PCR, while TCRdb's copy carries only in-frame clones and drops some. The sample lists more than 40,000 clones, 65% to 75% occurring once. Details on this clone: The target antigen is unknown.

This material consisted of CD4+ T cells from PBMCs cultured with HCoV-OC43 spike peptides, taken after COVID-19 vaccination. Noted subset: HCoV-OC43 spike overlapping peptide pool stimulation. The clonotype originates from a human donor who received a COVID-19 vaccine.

The CDR3 DNA reads TGTGCCAGCAGCCCGCGGCAGGGGGCTGGAGGCTACACCTTC. Its protein is CASSPRQGAGGYTF. The gene calls are TRBV11-2 and TRBJ1-2, with 8 bases identical to TRBD1. J lost 8 bases, V lost 5 bases, and 10 bases had no gene match. Germline V gene data show CDR1 as SGHAT and CDR2 as FQNNGV. The CDR3 length is 14 residues. Combining the CDR3 with reference TRBV11-2 and TRBJ1-2 gives the whole variable domain EAGVAQSPRYKIIEKRQSVAFWCNPISGHATLYWYQQILGQGPKLLIQFQNNGVVDDSQLPKDRFSAERLKGVDSTLKIQPAKLEDSAVYLCASSPRQGAGGYTFGSGTRLTVV.